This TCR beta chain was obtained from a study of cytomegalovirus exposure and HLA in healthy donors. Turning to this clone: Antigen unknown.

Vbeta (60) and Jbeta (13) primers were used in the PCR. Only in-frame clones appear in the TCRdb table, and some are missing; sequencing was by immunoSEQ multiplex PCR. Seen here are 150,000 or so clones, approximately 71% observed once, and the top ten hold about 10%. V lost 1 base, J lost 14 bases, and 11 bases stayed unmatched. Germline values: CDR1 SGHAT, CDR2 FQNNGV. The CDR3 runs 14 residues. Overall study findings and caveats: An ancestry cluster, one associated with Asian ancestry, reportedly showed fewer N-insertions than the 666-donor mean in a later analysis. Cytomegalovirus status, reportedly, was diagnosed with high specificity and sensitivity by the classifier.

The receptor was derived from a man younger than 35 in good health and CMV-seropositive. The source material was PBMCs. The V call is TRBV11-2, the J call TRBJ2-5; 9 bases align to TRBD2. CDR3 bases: TGTGCCAGCAGCTTAGCGAGTAGCGGGAGTGGAAAATACTTC. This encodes CASSLASSGSGKYF.